The rows below give T cell receptor beta chains drawn from one sample of a study of blood T cell repertoires in COVID-19. TCRdb's copy holds only in-frame clones and misses some; the assay was immunoSEQ multiplex PCR. This table has approximately 270,000 clones, around 90% appearing once. Source material: PBMCs or T cells enriched from blood (not recorded which). The receptors were gathered from a man aged 35 to 55 who had been exposed to COVID-19. The CDR3 runs from the conserved cysteine through the conserved F or W. A D gene is named only where the DNA matches it firmly. A row's size may be missing; if present it is once, few, many or a size class.

-,TRBV14,TRBJ1-4,-,TGTGCCAGCAGCCAAAAATTACGGGGTGAAAAACTGTTTTTT,CASSQKLRGEKLFF
-,TRBV28,TRBJ2-7,-,TGTGCCAGCAGTCCCGCCGGACAGTCCGAGCAGTACTTC,CASSPAGQSEQYF
once,TRBV12-5,TRBJ2-3,-,TGTGCTAGTGTTCTGAAGGGGGATACGCAGTATTTT,CASVLKGDTQYF
-,TRBV18,TRBJ1-2,TRBD1,TGTGCCAGCTCTCCGACCGGGACAGAACTCTATGGCTACACCTTC,CASSPTGTELYGYTF
few,TRBV4-1,TRBJ2-1,-,TGCGCCAGCAGCCATCCCGACAGCTACAATGAGCAGTTCTTC,CASSHPDSYNEQFF
-,TRBV30,TRBJ2-7,-,TGTGCCTGGAGGAGGACAGAACTCTCCTACGAGCAGTACTTC,CAWRRTELSYEQYF
-,TRBV3-1/TRBV3-2,TRBJ1-2,-,TGTGCCAGCAGCCCCGGGGGGGGTGGGTATGGCTACACCTTC,CASSPGGGGYGYTF
-,TRBV6-5,TRBJ2-5,TRBD1,TGTGCCACGGGGGGACAGGGTTGGACCCAGTACTTC,CATGGQGWTQYF
-,TRBV6-5,TRBJ1-2,TRBD1,TGTGCCAGCAGGTGGGACAGGGGTGGCTACACCTTC,CASRWDRGGYTF
-,TRBV29-1,TRBJ2-3,-,TGCAGCGTTGACAGCGGTCCTAGCACAGATACGCAGTATTTT,CSVDSGPSTDTQYF
-,TRBV7-9,TRBJ2-7,TRBD2,TGTGCCAGCAGCTTGGGAGGGGAAGTCTACGAGCAGTACTTC,CASSLGGEVYEQYF
-,TRBV11-2,TRBJ1-2,-,TGTGCCAGCCTTTGGGGGCCCTTCTATGGCTACACCTTC,CASLWGPFYGYTF
-,TRBV6-6,TRBJ1-1,-,TGTGCCAGCAGTCCAGACAGGTCTATGAACACTGAAGCTTTCTTT,CASSPDRSMNTEAFF
-,TRBV19,TRBJ2-1,TRBD2,TGTGCCAGTAGTGGGAGGACTAGCGGGAGTATTTACAATGAGCAGTTCTTC,CASSGRTSGSIYNEQFF
-,TRBV29-1,TRBJ2-2,-,TGCAGCGTTGAAGATCAGGGCGGAGCCGCGAACCGGGAGCTGTTTTTT,CSVEDQGGAANRELFF
-,TRBV10-3,TRBJ2-7,TRBD2,TGTGCCATCAGAACGACTAGCGGGAGCTCCTACGAGCAGTACTTC,CAIRTTSGSSYEQYF
-,TRBV7-9,TRBJ1-1,-,TGTGCCAGCAGCTTAGCCGGTAAGGGGTTGGGCACTGAAGCTTTCTTT,CASSLAGKGLGTEAFF
-,TRBV5-5,TRBJ2-1,TRBD1,TGTGCCAGCAGCTGGACTACCGGGACAGGGAATAATGAGCAGTTCTTC,CASSWTTGTGNNEQFF
-,TRBV5-1,TRBJ2-5,TRBD2,TGCGCCAGCAGCTTGACGCTAGCGGGCATCCAAGAGACCCAGTACTTC,CASSLTLAGIQETQYF
once,TRBV4-1,TRBJ2-5,-,TGCGCCAGCAGCCGTGCGGAACAAGAGACCCAGTACTTC,CASSRAEQETQYF
-,TRBV28,TRBJ2-1,-,TGTGCCAGCAGGAGGGTCGGGTATGAGCAGTTCTTC,CASRRVGYEQFF
-,TRBV19,TRBJ2-7,TRBD2,TGTGCCAGTAGCCCAGCGGGAGGCTACGAGCAGTACTTC,CASSPAGGYEQYF
-,TRBV10-1,TRBJ2-1,-,TGCGCCAGCAGTGAGTCCCTCAGTGCGGGGTGGTTCTTC,CASSESLSAGWFF